This entry lists 26 T cell receptor beta chains sequenced from one sample in a study of blood T cell repertoires in COVID-19. Only in-frame clones appear in the TCRdb table, and some are missing; sequencing was by immunoSEQ multiplex PCR. The sample lists roughly 460,000 clones; roughly 89% were seen once. What was sequenced was peripheral blood. The receptors shown here come from a man younger than 35 with COVID-19, enrolled during active disease.

This clone appeared once. The rearrangement joins TRBV6-5 to TRBJ1-2, with D hard to call. Germline V gives CDR1 MNHEY, CDR2 SVGAGI. This CDR3 is built from 13 residues. V gave up 2 bases and J gave up 2 bases, with 6 bases separating them. CDR3 sequence (DNA): TGTGCCAGCAGTTACCCGGGGAACTATGGCTACACCTTC. It yields the protein CASSYPGNYGYTF.

This clone was counted a few times. The V call is TRBV9, the J call TRBJ2-7, with D maybe TRBD2 (6 bases). CDR1 and CDR2 (germline): SGDLS, YYNGEE. With 0 bases removed from V and 6 bases from J, the gap between germline ends came to 13 bases. The CDR3 extends over 14 amino acids. The CDR3 bases are TGTGCCAGCAGCGTAGCAGGAGGGGCAGGCGAGCAGTACTTC. Amino acids: CASSVAGGAGEQYF.

The chain couples TRBV5-5 to TRBJ1-2, with 8 bases matching TRBD1. In germline, CDR1 is SGHKS, CDR2 YYEKEE (reference sequence). The V and J ends lost 0 bases and 4 bases, in that order; junction bases with no gene match: 5. CDR3 length: 15 amino acids. The CDR3 sequence: CASSLGGQGSYGYTF. CDR3 sequence (DNA): TGTGCCAGCAGCTTGGGCGGACAGGGTTCCTATGGCTACACCTTC.

This rearrangement joins TRBV18 to TRBJ2-2, with D unresolved. Trimming removed 5 bases at V and 8 bases at J, with 24 bases between. The CDR3 has 17 amino acids. Germline V lookup: CDR1 KGHSH, CDR2 LQKENI. CDR3 bases: TGTGCCAGCTCATCATCCGGGTCCCTGACTTCGTCTGGGGAGCTGTTTTTT. It is translated as CASSSSGSLTSSGELFF. The full variable domain, in which reference TRBV18 and TRBJ2-2 provide the parts outside the CDR3, is NAGVMQNPRHLVRRRGQEARLRCSPMKGHSHVYWYRQLPEEGLKFMVYLQKENIIDESGMPKERFSAEFPKEGPSILRIQQVVRGDSAAYFCASSSSGSLTSSGELFFGEGSRLTVL.

This clone is a singleton in its sample. The chain has TRBV6-4 and TRBJ2-5; 10 nucleotides agree with TRBD2. J gave up 8 bases and V 6 bases, and 18 bases lay outside the gene matches. This CDR3 contains 17 residues. Germline V CDR1 and CDR2: MRHNA, SNTAGT. CDR3 sequence: CASRALAGVPFHDTQYF. As DNA, the CDR3 is TGTGCCAGCAGAGCTCTAGCGGGGGTCCCATTTCATGACACCCAGTACTTC.

The rearrangement uses TRBV27 and TRBJ2-1; TRBD2 matches 10 bases. There are 16 residues in the CDR3. Germline V gene data show CDR1 as MNHEY and CDR2 as SMNVEV (reference sequence). V lost 5 bases, J lost 2 bases, and 6 bases stayed unmatched. CDR3 residues: CASSHLAGGPYNEQFF. The CDR3 coding sequence is TGTGCCAGCAGTCACTTAGCGGGAGGACCCTACAATGAGCAGTTCTTC.

This chain joins TRBV11-3 and TRBJ2-7; TRBD1 agrees at 9 bases. The CDR3 spans 14 residues. The J segment lost 7 bases and the V segment lost 5 bases, leaving 9 bases of the junction unmatched. Germline CDR1 reads SGHNT; CDR2 reads YENEEA. Written as DNA, the CDR3 is TGTGCCAGCAGCATCCCGGGACAGGGAAAGGAGCAGTACTTC. Protein sequence: CASSIPGQGKEQYF.

The gene calls are TRBV29-1 and TRBJ1-2, with TRBD1 matching 12 bases. The CDR3 runs 12 residues. Germline CDR1 reads SQVTM; CDR2 reads ANQGSEA. CDR3 sequence (DNA): TGCACCGTGGGACAGGGGGCGGAAGGCTACACCTTC. Protein: CTVGQGAEGYTF.

The rearrangement links TRBV24-1 to TRBJ1-2; D unresolved. V was pared by 3 bases and J by 2 bases, with 9 bases between. Looked up from germline, CDR1 is KGHDR and CDR2 is SFDVKD. This CDR3 comprises 14 residues. The CDR3 DNA reads TGTGCCACCAGTGATGGGAGGCCCAACTATGGCTACACCTTC. It yields the protein CATSDGRPNYGYTF.

The chain employs TRBV7-9 and TRBJ2-7, with 10 nucleotides matching TRBD1. The ends lost 4 bases at V and 3 bases at J; junction bases unmatched: 15. Germline V gene sequence: CDR1 SEHNR, CDR2 FQNEAQ (reference sequence). This CDR3 is 18 amino acids long. The CDR3 sequence: CASSSSTGTGVGLYEQYF. The CDR3 nucleotides are TGTGCCAGCAGCTCATCTACCGGGACAGGGGTTGGTCTCTACGAGCAGTACTTC.

In DNA form, the CDR3 reads TGTGCTAGTGGTTCGCGGACAGGGTCTGCCGGGGAGCTGTTTTTT. It codes for CASGSRTGSAGELFF. The chain carries TRBV12-5 and TRBJ2-2; 8 nucleotides agree with TRBD1. The V gene's germline CDR1 is LGHNT and CDR2 FRNRAP. This CDR3 comprises 15 residues. V was clipped by 4 bases and J by 6 bases; unmatched bases: 7.

This clone has only a few counts. V usage is TRBV18 and J usage is TRBJ2-1; the match to TRBD2 covers 11 bases. CDR3 size: 15 residues. CDR1 and CDR2 (germline): KGHSH, LQKENI. V trimming: 0 bases; J trimming: 7 bases; junction bases outside the gene matches: 2. The CDR3 DNA follows: TGTGCCAGCTCACCACCGGGACTAGCGGTAAATGAGCAGTTCTTC. This encodes CASSPPGLAVNEQFF.

The V gene is TRBV5-1, the J gene TRBJ2-2; no clear D. CDR3 length: 14 residues. Germline loops: CDR1 SGHRS, CDR2 YFSETQ. Trimming took off 0 bases at V and 3 bases at J, with 6 bases between the two ends. The CDR3 is CASSLDRDTGELFF. DNA for the CDR3: TGCGCCAGCAGCTTGGACAGAGACACCGGGGAGCTGTTTTTT.

The rearrangement uses TRBV5-1 and TRBJ1-2; 8 bases are shared with TRBD1. J lost 4 bases, V lost 0 bases, and 5 bases had no gene match. Germline CDR1 reads SGHRS; CDR2 reads YFSETQ. This CDR3 comprises 15 residues. Here the CDR3 reads CASSLGGQGGYGYTF. In DNA form, the CDR3 reads TGCGCCAGCAGCTTGGGAGGACAGGGAGGCTATGGCTACACCTTC.

This chain connects TRBV10-2 to TRBJ2-5; the match to TRBD2 covers 8 bases. The germline V gene encodes CDR1 WSHSY and CDR2 SAAADI. Germline trimming cut 4 bases from V and 5 bases from J; bases unmatched to any gene: 9. The CDR3 loop spans 15 amino acids. The CDR3 sequence is CASSVGRGGRETQYF. CDR3 DNA sequence: TGCGCCAGCAGTGTTGGACGGGGGGGCCGGGAGACCCAGTACTTC.

CDR3 nucleotide sequence: TGCGCCAGCAGCTCGGAGGGGGCTAGCGGGGCCTACGAGCAGTACTTC. As protein: CASSSEGASGAYEQYF. The chain has TRBV5-1 and TRBJ2-7; 9 bases match TRBD2. V lost 3 bases to trimming and J lost 2 bases; unmatched junction nucleotides: 9. The CDR3 runs 16 residues. Germline lookup yields CDR1 SGHRS and CDR2 YFSETQ.

V and J are TRBV4-1 and TRBJ2-2; the match to TRBD2 covers 12 bases. Looked up from germline, CDR1 is MGHRA and CDR2 is YSYEKL. J gave up 4 bases and V 4 bases, and 7 bases lay outside the gene matches. CDR3 length: 17 amino acids. As DNA, the CDR3 is TGCGCCAGCAGCCTCCTCCCTAGCGGGGGGGCCACCGGGGAGCTGTTTTTT. It encodes CASSLLPSGGATGELFF.

V is TRBV4-1 and J is TRBJ2-2; TRBD2 is a possible D gene (6 bases). The CDR3 consists of 15 residues. The germline V gene has CDR1 MGHRA and CDR2 YSYEKL. The V and J ends lost 0 bases and 4 bases respectively, with 9 bases between them. CDR3 in amino acids: CASSQEPGATGELFF. The CDR3 region has the DNA TGCGCCAGCAGCCAAGAACCGGGAGCCACCGGGGAGCTGTTTTTT.

The chain employs TRBV11-3 and TRBJ2-1, with 13 bases lining up with TRBD2. Germline CDR1 and CDR2: SGHNT and YENEEA. V was pared by 3 bases and J by 5 bases, with 4 bases of the junction left unmatched. The CDR3 runs 16 residues. The CDR3, as DNA: TGTGCCAGCAGCTTCCTTACTAGCGGGAGGGACAATGAGCAGTTCTTC. As protein: CASSFLTSGRDNEQFF.

V is TRBV2 and J is TRBJ1-1, with D perhaps matching TRBD1 (5 bases). This CDR3 comprises 14 residues. Per the germline V gene, CDR1 is SNHLY and CDR2 is FYNNEI. The V and J ends lost 1 base and 4 bases respectively, with 10 bases between them. The CDR3 nucleotides are TGTGCCAGCAGTGAAGTCGGGGGGACCACTGAAGCTTTCTTT. Translated: CASSEVGGTTEAFF.

The chain links TRBV20-1 to TRBJ2-1; perhaps TRBD2 as D (6 bases). CDR1 and CDR2 (germline): DFQATT, SNEGSKA (reference sequence). The CDR3 runs 11 residues. V was cut by 1 base and J by 15 bases, with 13 bases left in between. CDR3: CSARAGTFPFF. The CDR3 DNA reads TGCAGTGCTAGAGCCGGGACTTTTCCGTTCTTC.

The chain combines TRBV9 with TRBJ1-1; the D gene is possibly TRBD1 (5 bases). Germline V CDR1 and CDR2: SGDLS, YYNGEE. V shed 3 bases and J shed 1 base, with 19 bases lying between them. The CDR3 runs to 17 residues. The CDR3 DNA is TGTGCCAGCAGCGCCCGATTGAGCGGGACGGGGAACACTGAAGCTTTCTTT. Encoded protein: CASSARLSGTGNTEAFF.

On this clone itself: One junction end disagrees with the germline gene, perhaps due to a read error. The V gene is TRBV10-3, the J gene TRBJ2-7; D may be TRBD2 (7 bases). Per the germline V gene, CDR1 is ENHRY and CDR2 is SYGVKD. This CDR3 has 15 amino acids. The CDR3 DNA sequence: TGTGCCAGCAGTGAGGGGGAGGGAGAGATTTCCGAGCAGTACTTC. It codes for CASSEGEGEISEQYF.

Comment on this clone: The same CDR3 arises from other DNA sequences in this sample as well. The genes are TRBV20-1 and TRBJ2-7; tentatively, D is TRBD1 (5 bases). The CDR3 contains 11 residues. V lost 6 bases and J lost 5, with 11 bases in between. Germline lookup yields CDR1 DFQATT and CDR2 SNEGSKA (reference sequence). The CDR3 sequence is CSARSGHEQYF. Written as DNA, the CDR3 is TGCAGTGCCCGCTCAGGGCACGAGCAGTACTTC.

This clone was picked up one time. V is TRBV27 and J is TRBJ2-1; D is possibly TRBD1 (5 bases). The CDR3 spans 13 residues. Trimming took off 7 bases at V and 4 bases at J, with 11 bases between the two ends. Germline loops: CDR1 MNHEY, CDR2 SMNVEV (reference sequence). In nucleotides, the CDR3 is TGTGCCAGCAAGCAGGGCGTTTACAATGAGCAGTTCTTC. This gives the protein CASKQGVYNEQFF.

J is TRBJ2-2 and V is TRBV29-1, with 9 bases lining up with TRBD1. From germline, CDR1 is SQVTM and CDR2 ANQGSEA. With V trimmed by 7 bases and J by 2 bases, 5 bases remained unmatched. This CDR3 is 14 amino acids long. CDR3: CSARTGGNTGELFF. The CDR3 coding sequence is TGCAGCGCCAGAACAGGGGGCAACACCGGGGAGCTGTTTTTT.